This paragraph reports one TCR beta chain. Its specificity is unknown. Germline V gene lookup returns CDR1 LGHDT and CDR2 YNNKEL (reference sequence). CDR3 size: 14 residues. V lost 1 base and J 6 bases, leaving 10 bases between the germline ends. This sample stems from a study of T cell responses to AZD1222 COVID-19 vaccine. Study in general: Pooled samples include second doses given at about 4 or 12 weeks. Whole-study findings and limits: Just a handful of AZD1222 recipients were seropositive at baseline. Reports say nearly half of spike-specific TCRs go after unmutated variant regions. Samples come after the peak T cell response, not at day 14.

The method was immunoSEQ multiplex PCR; TCRdb's version includes in-frame clones alone and lacks a portion of them. The sample comprises 72,000 or so clones, roughly 90% of which are singletons, and 4% to 5% rests with the top ten. The chain employs TRBV3-1 (or the pseudogene TRBV3-2) and TRBJ2-1; maybe TRBD1 (5 bases). The receptor comes from an adult in good health. This material consisted of peripheral blood, taken on day 0 of AZD1222 vaccination. The CDR3 DNA sequence: TGTGCCAGCAGCCAAGGAGTTAGGGGCAATGAGCAGTTCTTC. It encodes CASSQGVRGNEQFF.